The T cell receptor (beta chain) described here comes from a study of blood T cell repertoires in COVID-19. Study in general: Sites in the United States, Italy and Spain provided acute and convalescent COVID-19 samples. PBMCs, B-cell-depleted T cells, or T cells were the source of the cDNA or gDNA that made up the material.

Trimming at V came to 4 bases and at J to 3 bases, leaving 5 bases not matched to a gene. In germline, CDR1 is MNHEY, CDR2 SVGAGI. This CDR3 is built from 14 residues. Source study methods: Using reference gene primer amplification, nucleated cell counts were estimated. TCRdb keeps only in-frame clones here, not all; method: immunoSEQ multiplex PCR. D and trimming were read from the DNA, whereas the V and J calls and clone size are those reported in that table. The table has fewer than 300,000 clones, less than 90% seen once. Material for sequencing was peripheral blood. This chain links TRBV6-5 with TRBJ1-1; TRBD1 agrees at 7 bases. The clonotype comes from a human donor in a cohort sampled during active COVID-19. The CDR3 is CASSWTGSDTEAFF. The CDR3, as DNA: TGTGCCAGCAGTTGGACAGGCAGTGACACTGAAGCTTTCTTT.